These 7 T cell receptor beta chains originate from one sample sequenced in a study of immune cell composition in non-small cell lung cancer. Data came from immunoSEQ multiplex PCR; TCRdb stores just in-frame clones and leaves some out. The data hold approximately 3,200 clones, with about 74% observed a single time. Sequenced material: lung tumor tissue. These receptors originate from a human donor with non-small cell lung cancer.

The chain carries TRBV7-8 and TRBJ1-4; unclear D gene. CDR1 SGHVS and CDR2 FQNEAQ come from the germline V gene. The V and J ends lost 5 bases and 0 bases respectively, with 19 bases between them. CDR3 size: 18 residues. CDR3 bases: TGTGCCAGCAGCCAAGAGGGCAGACAAATACCAACTAATGAAAAACTGTTTTTT. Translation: CASSQEGRQIPTNEKLFF. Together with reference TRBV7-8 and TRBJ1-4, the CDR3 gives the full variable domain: GAGVSQSPRYKVAKRGQDVALRCDPISGHVSLFWYQQALGQGPEFLTYFQNEAQLDKSGLPSDRFFAERPEGSVSTLKIQRTQQEDSAVYLCASSQEGRQIPTNEKLFFGSGTQLSVL.

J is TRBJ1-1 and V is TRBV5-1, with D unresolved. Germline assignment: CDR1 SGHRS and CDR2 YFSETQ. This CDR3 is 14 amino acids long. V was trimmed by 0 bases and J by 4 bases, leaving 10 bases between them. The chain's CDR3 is CASSLEGRGTEAFF. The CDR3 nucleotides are TGCGCCAGCAGCTTGGAGGGCCGGGGCACTGAAGCTTTCTTT.

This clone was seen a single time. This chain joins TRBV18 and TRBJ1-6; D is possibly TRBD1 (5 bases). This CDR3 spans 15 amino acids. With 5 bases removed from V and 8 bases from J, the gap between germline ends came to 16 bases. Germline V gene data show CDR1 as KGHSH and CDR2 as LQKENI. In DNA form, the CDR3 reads TGTGCCAGCTCAAAAACAGGTTTTGATGATTCACCCCTCCACTTT. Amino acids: CASSKTGFDDSPLHF.

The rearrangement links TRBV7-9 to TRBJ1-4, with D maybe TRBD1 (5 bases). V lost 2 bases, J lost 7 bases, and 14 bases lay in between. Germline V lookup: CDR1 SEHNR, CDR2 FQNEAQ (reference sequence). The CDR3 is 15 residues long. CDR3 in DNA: TGTGCCAGCAGCTTAAGTTCCAGGGAACGTGAAAAACTGTTTTTT. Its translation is CASSLSSREREKLFF.

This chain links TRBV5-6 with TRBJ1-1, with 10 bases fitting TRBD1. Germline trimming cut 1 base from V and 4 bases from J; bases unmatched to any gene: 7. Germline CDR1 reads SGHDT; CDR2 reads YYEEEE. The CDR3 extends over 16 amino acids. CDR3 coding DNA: TGTGCCAGCAGCTTGCCGGGACAGGGGTTTAGCACTGAAGCTTTCTTT. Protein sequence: CASSLPGQGFSTEAFF.

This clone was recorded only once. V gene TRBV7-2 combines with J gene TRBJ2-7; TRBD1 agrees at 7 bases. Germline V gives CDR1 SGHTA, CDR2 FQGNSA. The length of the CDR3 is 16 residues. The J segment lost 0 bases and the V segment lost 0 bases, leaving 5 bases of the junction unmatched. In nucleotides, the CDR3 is TGTGCCAGCAGCTTAGCCGGGACAGTTGGCTCCTACGAGCAGTACTTC. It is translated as CASSLAGTVGSYEQYF.

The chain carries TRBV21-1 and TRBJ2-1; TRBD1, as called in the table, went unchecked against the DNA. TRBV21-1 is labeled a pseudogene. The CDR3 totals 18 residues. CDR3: CASSKDGIPGQGTYEQFF. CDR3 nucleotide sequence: TGTGCCAGCAGCAAAGACGGAATCCCGGGACAGGGGACTTATGAGCAGTTCTTC.